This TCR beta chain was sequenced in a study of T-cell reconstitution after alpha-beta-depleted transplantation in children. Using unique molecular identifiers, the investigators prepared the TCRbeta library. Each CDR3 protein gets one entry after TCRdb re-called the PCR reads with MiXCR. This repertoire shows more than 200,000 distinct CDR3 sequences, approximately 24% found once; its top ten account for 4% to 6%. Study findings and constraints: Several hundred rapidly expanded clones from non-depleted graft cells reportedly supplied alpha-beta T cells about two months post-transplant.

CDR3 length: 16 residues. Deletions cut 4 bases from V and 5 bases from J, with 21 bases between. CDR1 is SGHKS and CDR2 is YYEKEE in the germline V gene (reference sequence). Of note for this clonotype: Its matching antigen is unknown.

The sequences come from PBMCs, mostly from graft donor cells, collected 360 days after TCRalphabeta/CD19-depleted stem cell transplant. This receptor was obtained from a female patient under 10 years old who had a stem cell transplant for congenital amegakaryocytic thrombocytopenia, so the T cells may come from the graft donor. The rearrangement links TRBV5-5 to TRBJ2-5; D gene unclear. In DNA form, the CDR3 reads TGTGCCAGCAGCCTTCCTAAGGGAAACACTTGGGAGACCCAGTACTTC. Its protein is CASSLPKGNTWETQYF.